This T cell receptor (beta chain) was found in a study of shared clonotypes between healthy human individuals. Germline CDR1 SNHLY, CDR2 FYNNEI. The CDR3 has 11 residues. The V end was cut by 2 bases, the J end by 11 bases, with 9 bases between. Original methodology: ImmunoSEQ sequences covered only the junction and lacked quality scores; filtering therefore differed. Only in-frame clones appear in the TCRdb table, and some are missing; sequencing was by immunoSEQ multiplex PCR. V, J and clone size reflect that table, while D and trimming were determined from the DNA. The table includes about 1.5 million clones, roughly 96% detected once.

The chain is built from TRBV2 and TRBJ2-5, with D uncertain. This receptor was obtained from a man in his thirties or forties in good health. The sample comprised naive CD4+ T cells sorted from blood. Subset in this sample: CD45RA+ positively selected. CDR3 in DNA: TGTGCCAGCAGTGAATTTGGCGCGCAGTACTTC. Translated: CASSEFGAQYF.